Below, 12 T cell receptor beta chains from the same sample are listed, as sequenced in a study of blood T cell repertoires in COVID-19. The data were produced by immunoSEQ multiplex PCR, yet TCRdb's version contains in-frame clones alone and is incomplete. This sample yields 170,000 or so clones, of which about 78% are seen a single time; 17% belongs to the top ten. Sequenced input: PBMCs or T cells enriched from blood (not recorded which). The receptors shown here come from a woman between 45 and 65 years old who had recovered from COVID-19.

This clone was counted a single time. The V gene is TRBV14, the J gene TRBJ2-1; 10 bases align to TRBD1. Germline CDR1 SGHDN, CDR2 FVKESK. The length of the CDR3 is 17 residues. Trimming removed 4 bases from V and 7 bases from J; junction bases left unmatched: 13. For the CDR3, the DNA is TGTGCCAGCAGCCGGGCCACGGGGACAGGGGCTCGGAATGAGCAGTTCTTC. The encoded protein is CASSRATGTGARNEQFF.

This chain joins TRBV3-1 (or the pseudogene TRBV3-2) and TRBJ2-7, with D unclear. The germline V gene has CDR1 LGHDT and CDR2 YNNKEL (reference sequence). Trimming cost V 3 bases and J 1 base, with 4 bases left between them. CDR3 size: 12 residues. CDR3 in amino acids: CASSHQSYEQYF. DNA for the CDR3: TGTGCCAGCAGCCATCAATCCTACGAGCAGTACTTC.

The chain links TRBV5-6 to TRBJ2-5, with 7 bases identical to TRBD1. V lost 0 bases and J lost 6; bases outside the gene matches: 8. The CDR3 extends over 15 amino acids. Germline CDR1 reads SGHDT; CDR2 reads YYEEEE. The CDR3, as DNA: TGTGCCAGCAGCTTGGCAACAGGGGACAAGAAGACCCAGTACTTC. This gives the protein CASSLATGDKKTQYF.

V and J are TRBV18 and TRBJ2-7, with 7 bases that match TRBD2. V shed 3 bases and J 4 bases; nucleotides not matched to a gene: 6. The CDR3 covers 14 residues. From germline, CDR1 is KGHSH and CDR2 LQKENI. CDR3 loop: CASSPDSGKYEQYF. The CDR3 DNA reads as TGTGCCAGCTCACCCGACAGCGGGAAGTACGAGCAGTACTTC.

The genes are TRBV9 and TRBJ2-1, with 11 bases fitting TRBD2. The CDR3 length is 17 residues. CDR1 SGDLS and CDR2 YYNGEE come from the germline V gene. V gave up 0 bases and J gave up 7 bases; unmatched junction bases: 9. The CDR3 region is CASSVATGTSGPNEQFF. The CDR3 DNA reads as TGTGCCAGCAGCGTAGCTACCGGGACTAGCGGACCTAATGAGCAGTTCTTC.

V and J are TRBV27 and TRBJ2-3, with D tentatively TRBD1 (5 bases). Germline assignment: CDR1 MNHEY and CDR2 SMNVEV (reference sequence). Trimming stripped 4 bases from V and 1 base from J, with 9 bases between. This CDR3 contains 14 residues. CDR3 sequence reads: CASSSGFGTDTQYF. The CDR3 bases are TGTGCCAGCAGTTCAGGGTTTGGCACAGATACGCAGTATTTT.

In its sample, this clone was seen a few times. The J gene is TRBJ2-1, the V gene TRBV5-1, with TRBD2 matching 7 bases. Trimming cost V 2 bases and J 5 bases; bases outside gene matches: 7. The CDR3 loop spans 15 amino acids. Germline CDR1 is SGHRS and CDR2 is YFSETQ. The CDR3 region is CASSFRASGDNEQFF. In DNA, the CDR3 is TGCGCCAGCAGCTTTCGGGCTAGCGGAGACAATGAGCAGTTCTTC.

The chain employs TRBV6-6 and TRBJ2-2, with 10 nucleotides matching TRBD1. J was trimmed by 5 bases and V by 5 bases; bases with no gene match: 11. CDR1 MNHNY and CDR2 SVGAGI come from the germline V gene (reference sequence). This CDR3 has 17 residues. The CDR3 DNA reads as TGTGCCAGCAGTCCCCCTGGAAGGACAGGGGGGACCGGGGAGCTGTTTTTT. As protein: CASSPPGRTGGTGELFF.

This clone was seen only a few times. The chain links TRBV3-1 (or the pseudogene TRBV3-2) to TRBJ2-5; D gene unclear. V was clipped by 0 bases and J by 0 bases, with 2 bases between them. This CDR3 has 13 residues. Germline loops: CDR1 LGHDT, CDR2 YNNKEL (reference sequence). As DNA, the CDR3 is TGTGCCAGCAGCCAAGACAACCAAGAGACCCAGTACTTC. Translated, it gives CASSQDNQETQYF.

The chain recombines TRBV15 with TRBJ2-1; 10 bases fit TRBD2. CDR1 and CDR2 (germline): LNHNV, YYDKDF (reference sequence). V lost 0 bases to trimming and J lost 0 bases; unmatched junction nucleotides: 20. The CDR3 runs 23 residues. This CDR3 is CATSRDEAVLPSGSGSSYNEQFF. The DNA for the CDR3 is TGTGCCACCAGCAGAGATGAGGCGGTATTGCCTAGCGGGAGTGGTAGCTCCTACAATGAGCAGTTCTTC.

J is TRBJ1-5 and V is TRBV5-1; TRBD1 might be the D (5 bases). This CDR3 contains 14 residues. The germline V gene has CDR1 SGHRS and CDR2 YFSETQ. Between the trimmed V and J ends, which lost 5 bases and 0 bases, there was a span of 9 bases. Written as DNA, the CDR3 is TGCGCCAGCAGGGTGACAGATAGCAATCAGCCCCAGCATTTT. Translated: CASRVTDSNQPQHF.

V is TRBV28 and J is TRBJ2-5, with TRBD2 identical over 9 bases. Germline V gene lookup returns CDR1 MDHEN and CDR2 SYDVKM. The length of the CDR3 is 15 residues. V shed 6 bases, J shed 3 bases, and the junction held 8 bases outside the gene matches. DNA of the CDR3: TGTGCCAGCAGCCTGGGGGTAGCGGGAGAAGAGACCCAGTACTTC. Translating it yields CASSLGVAGEETQYF.